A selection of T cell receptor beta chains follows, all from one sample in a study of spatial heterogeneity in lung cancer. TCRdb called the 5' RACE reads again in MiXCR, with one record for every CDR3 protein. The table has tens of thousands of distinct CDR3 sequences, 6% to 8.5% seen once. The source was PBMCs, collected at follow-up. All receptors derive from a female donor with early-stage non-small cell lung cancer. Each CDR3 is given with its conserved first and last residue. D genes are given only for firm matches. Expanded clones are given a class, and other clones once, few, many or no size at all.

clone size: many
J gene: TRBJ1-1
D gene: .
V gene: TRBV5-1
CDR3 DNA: TGCGCCAGCAGCTCAATGGGGAACACTGAAGCTTTCTTT
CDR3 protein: CASSSMGNTEAFF

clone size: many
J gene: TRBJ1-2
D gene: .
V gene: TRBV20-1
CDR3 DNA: TGCAGTGCTAGAGATCGAAAAGCTGGCGGGGGCTGGAACTATGGCTACACCTTC
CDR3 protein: CSARDRKAGGGWNYGYTF

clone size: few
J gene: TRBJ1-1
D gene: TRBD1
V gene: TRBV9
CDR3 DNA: TGTGCCAGCAGCGATCCGGACAGGGCGGCGGGAACTGAAGCTTTCTTT
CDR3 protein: CASSDPDRAAGTEAFF

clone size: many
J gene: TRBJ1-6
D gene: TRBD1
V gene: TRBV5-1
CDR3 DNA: TGCGCCAGCAGCCCAACGGGACAGGGGCAAAATTCACCCCTCCACTTT
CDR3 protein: CASSPTGQGQNSPLHF

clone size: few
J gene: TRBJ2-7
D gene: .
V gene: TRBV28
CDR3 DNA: TGTGCCAGCAGTCTCCGGGACAAAGGCTACGAGCAGTACTTC
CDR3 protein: CASSLRDKGYEQYF

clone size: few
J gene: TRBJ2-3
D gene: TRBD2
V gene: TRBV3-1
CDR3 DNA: TGTGCCAGCTCCCCGACTAGCGGGGGGGCTAGAGATACGCAGTATTTT
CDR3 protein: CASSPTSGGARDTQYF

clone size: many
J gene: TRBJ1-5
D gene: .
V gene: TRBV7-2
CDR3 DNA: TGTGCCAGCAGCTTAGAGGGGGTTAGCAATCAGCCCCAGCATTTT
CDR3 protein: CASSLEGVSNQPQHF

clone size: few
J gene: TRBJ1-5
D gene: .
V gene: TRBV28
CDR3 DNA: TGTGCCAGCAGCCAAATGGGGGGGCGCAATCAGCCCCAGCATTTT
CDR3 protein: CASSQMGGRNQPQHF

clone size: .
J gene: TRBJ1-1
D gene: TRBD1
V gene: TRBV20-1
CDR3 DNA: TGCAGCGAACCCGGACAGGGTGGCACTGAAGCTTTCTTT
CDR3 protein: CSEPGQGGTEAFF

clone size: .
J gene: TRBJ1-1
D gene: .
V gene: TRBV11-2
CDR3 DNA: TGTGCCAGCAACTCCCAGGCCGGGCAGATGAGCACTGAAGCTTTCTTT
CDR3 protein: CASNSQAGQMSTEAFF

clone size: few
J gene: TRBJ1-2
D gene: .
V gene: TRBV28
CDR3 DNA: TGTGCCAGCAGTTCCGGATCTTATGGCTACACCTTC
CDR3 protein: CASSSGSYGYTF

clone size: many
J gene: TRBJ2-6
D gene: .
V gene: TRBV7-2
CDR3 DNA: TGTGCCAGCAGCTTGAGGGGGTCTGGGGCCAACGTCCTGACTTTC
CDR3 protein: CASSLRGSGANVLTF

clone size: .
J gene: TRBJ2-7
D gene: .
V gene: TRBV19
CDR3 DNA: TGTGCCAGTAGACACCCCGGGGGCAATTACGAGCAGTACTTC
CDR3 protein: CASRHPGGNYEQYF

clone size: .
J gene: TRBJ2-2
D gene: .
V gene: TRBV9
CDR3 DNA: TGTGCCAGCAGTGGGGGTCGGACTTCCGGGGAGCTGTTTTTT
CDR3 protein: CASSGGRTSGELFF

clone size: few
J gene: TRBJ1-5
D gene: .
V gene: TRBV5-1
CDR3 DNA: TGCGCCAGCAGCTTGGATGCTGGAATGGGCAATCAGCCCCAGCATTTT
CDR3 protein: CASSLDAGMGNQPQHF

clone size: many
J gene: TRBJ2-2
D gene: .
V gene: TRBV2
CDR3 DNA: TGTGCCAGCAGTTCAACAGGGTTCGGGGAGCTGTTTTTT
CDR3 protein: CASSSTGFGELFF

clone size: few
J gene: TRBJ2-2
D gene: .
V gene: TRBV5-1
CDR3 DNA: TGCGCCAGCAGCCCGGCCAAAGGTTCCAACACCGGGGAGCTGTTTTTT
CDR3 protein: CASSPAKGSNTGELFF

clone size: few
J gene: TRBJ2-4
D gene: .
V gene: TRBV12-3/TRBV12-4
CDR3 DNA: TGTGCCAGCAGTTTCCGGGGGATTTTGGGCAAAAACATTCAGTACTTC
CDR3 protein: CASSFRGILGKNIQYF

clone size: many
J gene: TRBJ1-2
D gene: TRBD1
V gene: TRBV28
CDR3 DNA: TGTGCCAGCAGTTCCCCGGGACAGGGGCGCCAATCGTATGGCTACACCTTC
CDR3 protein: CASSSPGQGRQSYGYTF

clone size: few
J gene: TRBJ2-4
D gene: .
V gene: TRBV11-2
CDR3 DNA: TGTGCCAGCAGCCCTTCGCCTTGGAGTATTTCGGCCAAAAACATTCAGTACTTC
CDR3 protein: CASSPSPWSISAKNIQYF

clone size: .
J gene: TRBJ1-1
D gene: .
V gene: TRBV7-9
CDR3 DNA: TGTGCCAGCAGCTTAGGGGGACTGACGAACACTGAAGCTTTCTTT
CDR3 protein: CASSLGGLTNTEAFF

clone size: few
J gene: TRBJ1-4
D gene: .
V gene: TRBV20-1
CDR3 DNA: TGCAGTGCTTTCCGCCTTAACAGGGAAAAACTGTTTTTT
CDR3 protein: CSAFRLNREKLFF

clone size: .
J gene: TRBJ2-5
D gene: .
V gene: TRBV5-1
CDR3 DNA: TGCGCCAGCAGCGAAATCACCCAAGAGACCCAGTACTTC
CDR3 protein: CASSEITQETQYF

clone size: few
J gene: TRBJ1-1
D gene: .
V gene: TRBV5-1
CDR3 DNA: TGCGCCAGCAGCTTGGCACCCACAAACATGAACACTGAAGCTTTCTTT
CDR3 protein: CASSLAPTNMNTEAFF

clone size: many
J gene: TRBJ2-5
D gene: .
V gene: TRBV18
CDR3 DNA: TGTGCCAGCTCACAGGGGTTCCAAGAGACCCAGTACTTC
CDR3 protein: CASSQGFQETQYF

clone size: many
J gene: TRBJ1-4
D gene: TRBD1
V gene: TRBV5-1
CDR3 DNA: TGCGCCAGCAGCCCGGGACAGGGGGCTAATGAAAAACTGTTTTTT
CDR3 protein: CASSPGQGANEKLFF

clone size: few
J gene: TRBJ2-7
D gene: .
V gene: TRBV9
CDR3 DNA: TGTGCCAGCAGCGTAGACCCCCACGAGCAGTACTTC
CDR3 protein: CASSVDPHEQYF

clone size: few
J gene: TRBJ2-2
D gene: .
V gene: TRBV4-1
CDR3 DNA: TGCGCCAGCAGCCAAGATGAGTATTGGGAGCTGTTTTTT
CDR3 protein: CASSQDEYWELFF

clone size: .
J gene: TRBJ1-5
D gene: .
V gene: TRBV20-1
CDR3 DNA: TGCAGTGCTAGAGCCCTGGTTACCCCGGGGTACAATCAGCCCCAGCATTTT
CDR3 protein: CSARALVTPGYNQPQHF

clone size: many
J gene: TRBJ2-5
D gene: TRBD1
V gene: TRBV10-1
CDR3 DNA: TGCGCCAGCAGTGACCGGACAGGGGTGAAGATGGAGACCCAGTACTTC
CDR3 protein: CASSDRTGVKMETQYF

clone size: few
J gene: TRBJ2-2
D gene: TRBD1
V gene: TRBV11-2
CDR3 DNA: TGTGCCAGCAGTCCGCTCGAGGACAGGGCCGGGGAGCTGTTTTTT
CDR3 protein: CASSPLEDRAGELFF

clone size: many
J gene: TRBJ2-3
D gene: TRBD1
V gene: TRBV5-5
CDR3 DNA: TGTGCCAGCAGCTTACAGGGGTTCCTCACAGATACGCAGTATTTT
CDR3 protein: CASSLQGFLTDTQYF

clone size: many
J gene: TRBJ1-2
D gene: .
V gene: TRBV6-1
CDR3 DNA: TGTGCCAGCAGTGTTAACTATGGCTACACCTTC
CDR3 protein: CASSVNYGYTF

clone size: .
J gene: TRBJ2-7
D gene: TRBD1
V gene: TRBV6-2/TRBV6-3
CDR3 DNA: TGTGCCAGCTGGCTTCCGGGACAGGGTTTTGAGCAGTACTTC
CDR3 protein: CASWLPGQGFEQYF

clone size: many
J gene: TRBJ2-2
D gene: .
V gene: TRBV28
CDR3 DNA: TGTGCCAGCAGTTCCCTTTGGGCGGTCGCGAACACCGGGGAGCTGTTTTTT
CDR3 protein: CASSSLWAVANTGELFF

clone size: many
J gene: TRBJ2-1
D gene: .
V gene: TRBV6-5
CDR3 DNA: TGTGCCAGCAGGGGAGACAGATACAATGAGCAGTTCTTC
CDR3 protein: CASRGDRYNEQFF

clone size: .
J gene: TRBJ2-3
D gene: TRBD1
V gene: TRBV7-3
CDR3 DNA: TGTGCCAGCAGCAGACAGGGTGGAGGTGAGGATACGCAGTATTTT
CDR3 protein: CASSRQGGGEDTQYF

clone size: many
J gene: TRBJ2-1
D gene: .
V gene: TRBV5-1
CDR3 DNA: TGCGCCAGCAGCCGTACTAATGAGCAGTTCTTC
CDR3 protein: CASSRTNEQFF

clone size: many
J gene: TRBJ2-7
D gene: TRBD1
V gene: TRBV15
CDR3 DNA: TGTGCCACCAGCAGAGAGGGGACAGGGGCCTACGAGCAGTACTTC
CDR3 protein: CATSREGTGAYEQYF

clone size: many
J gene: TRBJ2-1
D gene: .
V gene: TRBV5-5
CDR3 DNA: TGTGCCAGCAGCTTGTCAATGGGCCAGTACAATGAGCAGTTCTTC
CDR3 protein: CASSLSMGQYNEQFF

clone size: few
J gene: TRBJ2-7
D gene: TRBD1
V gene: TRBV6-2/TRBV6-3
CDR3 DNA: TGTGCCAGCAGCCGGACAGGTCGAACCTACGAGCAGTACTTC
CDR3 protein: CASSRTGRTYEQYF

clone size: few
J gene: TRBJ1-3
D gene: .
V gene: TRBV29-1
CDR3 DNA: TGCAGCGTTCGGTTCTCTGGAAACACCATATATTTT
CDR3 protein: CSVRFSGNTIYF

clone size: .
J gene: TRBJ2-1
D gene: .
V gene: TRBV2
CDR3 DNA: TGTGCCAGCCTCCGCCCGTCCCCTTCCAATGAGCAGTTCTTC
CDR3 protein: CASLRPSPSNEQFF

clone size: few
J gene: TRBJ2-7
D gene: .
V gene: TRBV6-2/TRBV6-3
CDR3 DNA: TGTGCCAGCAGTGGGCTTCCGGGACGGGGAACCTACGAGCAGTACTTC
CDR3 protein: CASSGLPGRGTYEQYF

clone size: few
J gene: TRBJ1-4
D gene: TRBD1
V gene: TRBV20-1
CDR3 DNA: TGCAGTGCACCGGACAGGCTAAATGAAAAACTGTTTTTT
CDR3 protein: CSAPDRLNEKLFF

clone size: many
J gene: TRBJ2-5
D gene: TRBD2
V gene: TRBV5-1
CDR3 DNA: TGCGCCAGCAGCTTCACTAGCGGGGGTAAAGAGACCCAGTACTTC
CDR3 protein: CASSFTSGGKETQYF